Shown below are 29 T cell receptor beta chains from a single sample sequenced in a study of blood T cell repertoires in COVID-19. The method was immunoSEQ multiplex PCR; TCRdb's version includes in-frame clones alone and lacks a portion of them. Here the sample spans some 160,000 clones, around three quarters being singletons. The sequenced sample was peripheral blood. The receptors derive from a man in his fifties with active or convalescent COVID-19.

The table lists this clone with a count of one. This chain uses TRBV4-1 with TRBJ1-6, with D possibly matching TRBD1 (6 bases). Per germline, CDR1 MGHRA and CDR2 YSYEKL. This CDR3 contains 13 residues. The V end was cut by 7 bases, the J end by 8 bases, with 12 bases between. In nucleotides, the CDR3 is TGCGCCAGCACCCTAGGGGGAGATTCACCCCTCCACTTT. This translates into CASTLGGDSPLHF.

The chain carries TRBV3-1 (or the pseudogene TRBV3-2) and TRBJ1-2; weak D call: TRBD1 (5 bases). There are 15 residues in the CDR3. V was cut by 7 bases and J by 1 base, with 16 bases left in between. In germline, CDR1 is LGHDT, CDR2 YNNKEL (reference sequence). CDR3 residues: CASTRAPGDNYGYTF. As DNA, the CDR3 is TGTGCCAGCACCCGCGCCCCGGGGGATAACTATGGCTACACCTTC.

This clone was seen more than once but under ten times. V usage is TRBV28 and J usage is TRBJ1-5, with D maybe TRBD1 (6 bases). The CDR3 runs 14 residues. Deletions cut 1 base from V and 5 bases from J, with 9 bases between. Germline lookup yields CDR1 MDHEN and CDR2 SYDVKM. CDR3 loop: CASSLFSGDQPQHF. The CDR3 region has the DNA TGTGCCAGCAGTTTATTCTCAGGGGATCAGCCCCAGCATTTT. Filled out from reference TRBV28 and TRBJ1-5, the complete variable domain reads DVKVTQSSRYLVKRTGEKVFLECVQDMDHENMFWYRQDPGLGLRLIYFSYDVKMKEKGDIPEGYSVSREKKERFSLILESASTNQTSMYLCASSLFSGDQPQHFGDGTRLSIL.

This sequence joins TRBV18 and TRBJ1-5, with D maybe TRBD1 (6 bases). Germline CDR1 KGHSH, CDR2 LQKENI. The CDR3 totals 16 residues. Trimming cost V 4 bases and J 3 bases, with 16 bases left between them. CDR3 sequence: CASSLEQGTNNQPQHF. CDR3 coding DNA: TGTGCCAGCTCACTCGAACAGGGTACAAACAATCAGCCCCAGCATTTT. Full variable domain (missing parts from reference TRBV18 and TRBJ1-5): NAGVMQNPRHLVRRRGQEARLRCSPMKGHSHVYWYRQLPEEGLKFMVYLQKENIIDESGMPKERFSAEFPKEGPSILRIQQVVRGDSAAYFCASSLEQGTNNQPQHFGDGTRLSIL.

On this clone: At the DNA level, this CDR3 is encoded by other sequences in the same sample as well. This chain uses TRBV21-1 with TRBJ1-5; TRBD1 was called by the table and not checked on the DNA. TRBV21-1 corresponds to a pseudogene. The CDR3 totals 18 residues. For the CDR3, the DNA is TGTGCCAGCCCCCAAACCCCCCCAGGGGGGTTCATTAATCAGCCCCAGCATTTT. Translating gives CASPQTPPGGFINQPQHF.

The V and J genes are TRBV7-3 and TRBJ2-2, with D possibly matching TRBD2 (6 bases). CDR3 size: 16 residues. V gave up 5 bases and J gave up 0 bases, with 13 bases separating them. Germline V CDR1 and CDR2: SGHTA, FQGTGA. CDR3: CASSRTGLSNTGELFF. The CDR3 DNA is TGTGCCAGCAGCCGTACGGGACTCTCGAACACCGGGGAGCTGTTTTTT.

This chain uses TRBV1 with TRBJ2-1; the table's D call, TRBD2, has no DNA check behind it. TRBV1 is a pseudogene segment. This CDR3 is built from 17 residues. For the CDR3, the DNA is TGCACCAGCAGCCCGGCCGTGCTAGCGGGAGTGGGGAATGAGCAGTTCTTC. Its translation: CTSSPAVLAGVGNEQFF.

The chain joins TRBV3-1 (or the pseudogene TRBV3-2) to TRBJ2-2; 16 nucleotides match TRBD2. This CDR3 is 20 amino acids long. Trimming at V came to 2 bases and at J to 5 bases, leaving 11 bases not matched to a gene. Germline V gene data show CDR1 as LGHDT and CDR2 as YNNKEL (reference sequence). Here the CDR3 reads CASSQPGLAGGPWGTGELFF. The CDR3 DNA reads TGTGCCAGCAGCCAACCGGGACTAGCGGGAGGGCCATGGGGAACCGGGGAGCTGTTTTTT.

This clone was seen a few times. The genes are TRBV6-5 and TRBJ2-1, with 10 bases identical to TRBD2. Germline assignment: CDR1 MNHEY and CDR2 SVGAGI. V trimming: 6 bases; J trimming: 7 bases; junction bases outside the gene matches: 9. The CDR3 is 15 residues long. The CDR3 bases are TGTGCCAGCAGCAGAGCTAGCGGGAGTGGTAATGAGCAGTTCTTC. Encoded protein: CASSRASGSGNEQFF.

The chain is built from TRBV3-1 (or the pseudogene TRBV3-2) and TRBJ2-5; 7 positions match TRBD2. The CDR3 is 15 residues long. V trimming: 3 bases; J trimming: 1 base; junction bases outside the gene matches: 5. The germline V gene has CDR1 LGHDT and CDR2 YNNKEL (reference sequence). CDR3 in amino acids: CASSHSGRPQETQYF. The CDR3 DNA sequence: TGTGCCAGCAGCCACTCCGGGAGGCCCCAAGAGACCCAGTACTTC.

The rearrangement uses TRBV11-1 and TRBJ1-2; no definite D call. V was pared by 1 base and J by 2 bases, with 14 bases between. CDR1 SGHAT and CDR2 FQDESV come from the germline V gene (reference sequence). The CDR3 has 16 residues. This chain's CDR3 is CASSLVGGPLNYGYTF. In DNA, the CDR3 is TGTGCCAGCAGCTTAGTCGGAGGGCCGCTGAACTATGGCTACACCTTC.

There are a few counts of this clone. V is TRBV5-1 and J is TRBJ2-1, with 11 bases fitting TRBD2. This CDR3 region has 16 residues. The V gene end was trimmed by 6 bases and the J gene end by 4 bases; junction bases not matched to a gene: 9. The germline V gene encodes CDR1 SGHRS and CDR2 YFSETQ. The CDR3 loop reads CASNLLGTSGYNEQFF. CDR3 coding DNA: TGCGCCAGCAACCTACTCGGGACTAGCGGTTACAATGAGCAGTTCTTC. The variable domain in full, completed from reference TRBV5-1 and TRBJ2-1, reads KAGVTQTPRYLIKTRGQQVTLSCSPISGHRSVSWYQQTPGQGLQFLFEYFSETQRNKGNFPGRFSGRQFSNSRSEMNVSTLELGDSALYLCASNLLGTSGYNEQFFGPGTRLTVL.

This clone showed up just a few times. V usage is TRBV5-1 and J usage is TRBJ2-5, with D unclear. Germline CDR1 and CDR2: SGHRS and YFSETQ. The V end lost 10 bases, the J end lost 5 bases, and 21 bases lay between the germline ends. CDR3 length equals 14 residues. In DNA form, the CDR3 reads TGCGCCTCCCGAATAAGTTCGGGTACGGAGACCCAGTACTTC. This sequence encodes CASRISSGTETQYF.

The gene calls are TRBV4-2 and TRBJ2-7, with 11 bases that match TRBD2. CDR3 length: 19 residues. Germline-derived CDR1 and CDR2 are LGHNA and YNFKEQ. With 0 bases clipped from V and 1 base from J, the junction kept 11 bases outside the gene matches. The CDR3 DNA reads TGTGCCAGCAGCCAAGAACCCGGACTAGCGGGTTGGGGGTCCTACGAGCAGTACTTC. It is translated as CASSQEPGLAGWGSYEQYF.

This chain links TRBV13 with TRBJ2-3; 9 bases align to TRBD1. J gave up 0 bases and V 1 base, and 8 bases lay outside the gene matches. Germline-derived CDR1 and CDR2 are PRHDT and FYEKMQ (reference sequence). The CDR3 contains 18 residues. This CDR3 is CASSLDHLGTGSTDTQYF. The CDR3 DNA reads TGTGCCAGCAGCTTAGATCATTTAGGGACAGGGAGCACAGATACGCAGTATTTT.

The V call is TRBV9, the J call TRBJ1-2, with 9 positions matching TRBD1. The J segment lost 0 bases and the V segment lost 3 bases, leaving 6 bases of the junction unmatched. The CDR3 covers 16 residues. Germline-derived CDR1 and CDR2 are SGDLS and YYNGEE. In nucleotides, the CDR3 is TGTGCCAGCAGCGGATTTGGGACAGGGACTAACTATGGCTACACCTTC. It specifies CASSGFGTGTNYGYTF.

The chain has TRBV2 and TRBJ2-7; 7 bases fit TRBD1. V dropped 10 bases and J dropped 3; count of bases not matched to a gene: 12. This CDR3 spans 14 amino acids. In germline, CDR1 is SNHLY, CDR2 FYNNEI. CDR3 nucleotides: TGTGCCAACTCCCGGCAGGGGGTCGTCTACGAGCAGTACTTC. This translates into CANSRQGVVYEQYF.

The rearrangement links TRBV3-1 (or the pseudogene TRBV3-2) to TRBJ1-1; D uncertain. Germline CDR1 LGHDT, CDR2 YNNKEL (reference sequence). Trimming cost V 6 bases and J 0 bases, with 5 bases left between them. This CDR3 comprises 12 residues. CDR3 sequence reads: CASSSMNTEAFF. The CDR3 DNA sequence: TGTGCCAGCAGTTCCATGAACACTGAAGCTTTCTTT.

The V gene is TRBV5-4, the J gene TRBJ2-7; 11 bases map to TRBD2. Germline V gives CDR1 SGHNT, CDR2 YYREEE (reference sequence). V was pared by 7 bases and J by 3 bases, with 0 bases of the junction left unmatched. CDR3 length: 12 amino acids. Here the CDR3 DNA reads TGTGCCAGCGGGACTAGCGGCTACGAGCAGTACTTC. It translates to CASGTSGYEQYF.

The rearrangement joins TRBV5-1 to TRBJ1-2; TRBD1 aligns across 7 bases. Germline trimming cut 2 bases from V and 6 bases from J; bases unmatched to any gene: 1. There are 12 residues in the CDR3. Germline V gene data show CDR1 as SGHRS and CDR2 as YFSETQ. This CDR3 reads CASSLGQDGYTF. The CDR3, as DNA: TGCGCCAGCAGCTTAGGACAGGATGGCTACACCTTC.

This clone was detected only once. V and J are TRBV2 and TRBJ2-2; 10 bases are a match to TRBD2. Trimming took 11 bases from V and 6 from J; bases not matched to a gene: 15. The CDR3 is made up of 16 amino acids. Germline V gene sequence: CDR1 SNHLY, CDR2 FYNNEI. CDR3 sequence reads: CAGSRLAGVVAGELFF. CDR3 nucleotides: TGTGCCGGATCAAGGCTAGCGGGAGTAGTGGCCGGGGAGCTGTTTTTT.

The CDR3, as DNA: TGTGCCAGCAGCCTAGCCTTGGAGCAGTTCTTC. Translation: CASSLALEQFF. The rearrangement uses TRBV3-1 (or the pseudogene TRBV3-2) and TRBJ2-1; D is unresolved. The CDR3 contains 11 residues. CDR1 and CDR2 from the germline V gene are LGHDT and YNNKEL (reference sequence). V lost 4 bases and J lost 10, with 8 bases in between.

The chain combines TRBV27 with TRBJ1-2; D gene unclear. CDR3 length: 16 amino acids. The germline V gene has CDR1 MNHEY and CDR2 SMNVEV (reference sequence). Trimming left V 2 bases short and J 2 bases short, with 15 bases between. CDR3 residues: CASSLNFGRKNYGYTF. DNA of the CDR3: TGTGCCAGCAGTTTAAATTTCGGCAGGAAAAACTATGGCTACACCTTC.

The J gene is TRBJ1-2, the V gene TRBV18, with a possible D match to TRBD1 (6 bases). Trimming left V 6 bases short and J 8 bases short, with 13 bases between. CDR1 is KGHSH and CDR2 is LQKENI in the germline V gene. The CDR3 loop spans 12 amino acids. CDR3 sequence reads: CASSMGANGYTF. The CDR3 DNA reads TGTGCCAGCTCGATGGGGGCGAACGGCTACACCTTC.

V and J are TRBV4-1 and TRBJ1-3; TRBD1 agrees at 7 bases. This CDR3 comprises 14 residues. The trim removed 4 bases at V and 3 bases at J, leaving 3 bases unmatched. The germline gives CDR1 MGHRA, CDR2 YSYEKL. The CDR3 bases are TGCGCCAGCAGCCCCGGGACAGTTGGAAACACCATATATTTT. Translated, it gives CASSPGTVGNTIYF.

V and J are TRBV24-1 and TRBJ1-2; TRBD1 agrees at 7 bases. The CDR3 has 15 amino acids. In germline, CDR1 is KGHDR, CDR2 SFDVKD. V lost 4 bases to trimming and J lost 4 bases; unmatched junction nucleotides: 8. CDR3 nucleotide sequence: TGTGCCACCAGTGACCCGGGACAGCGCCCCTATGGCTACACCTTC. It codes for CATSDPGQRPYGYTF.

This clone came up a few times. Written as DNA, the CDR3 is TGTGCCAGCAGCTTATGGGGGGACGGTGAGCAGTTCTTC. Amino acid sequence: CASSLWGDGEQFF. The rearrangement uses TRBV7-2 and TRBJ2-1, with D perhaps TRBD2 (6 bases). The length of the CDR3 is 13 residues. From germline, CDR1 is SGHTA and CDR2 FQGNSA. The V end was cut by 2 bases, the J end by 9 bases, with 11 bases between.

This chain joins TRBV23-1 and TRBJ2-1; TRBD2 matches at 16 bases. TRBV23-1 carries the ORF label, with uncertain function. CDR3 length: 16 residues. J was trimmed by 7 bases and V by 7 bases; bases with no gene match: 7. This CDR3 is CASTPGLAGGGNEQFF. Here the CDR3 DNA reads TGCGCCAGCACCCCGGGACTAGCGGGAGGGGGGAATGAGCAGTTCTTC.

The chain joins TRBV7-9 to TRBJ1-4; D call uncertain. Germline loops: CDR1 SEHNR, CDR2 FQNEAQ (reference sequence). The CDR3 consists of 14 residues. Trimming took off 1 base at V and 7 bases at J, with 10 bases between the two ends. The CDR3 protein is CASSLVLNSEKLFF. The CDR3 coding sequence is TGTGCCAGCAGCTTAGTTCTGAACTCTGAAAAACTGTTTTTT. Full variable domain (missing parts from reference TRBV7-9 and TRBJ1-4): DTGVSQNPRHKITKRGQNVTFRCDPISEHNRLYWYRQTLGQGPEFLTYFQNEAQLEKSRLLSDRFSAERPKGSFSTLEIQRTEQGDSAMYLCASSLVLNSEKLFFGSGTQLSVL.